A selection of T cell receptor beta chains follows, all from one sample in a study of blood T cell repertoires in COVID-19. Libraries were prepared by immunoSEQ multiplex PCR; TCRdb keeps only in-frame clonotypes and omits some of them. Of 200,000 to 250,000 clones in the sample, approximately 84% were seen once. The sample was peripheral blood. These receptors all stem from an elderly woman with acute or convalescent COVID-19. Both conserved end residues are part of each CDR3. A D gene is named only where the DNA matches it firmly. Size tells how often a clone was seen (once, few, many) or the class of an expanded clone, and some rows leave it out.

v_gene	j_gene	abundance	d_gene	CDR3aa	CDR3nt
TRBV7-3	TRBJ2-1	few	TRBD1	CASRPTGGGSNEQFF	TGTGCCAGCAGGCCAACAGGGGGTGGGTCCAATGAGCAGTTCTTC
TRBV7-2	TRBJ1-2	NA	NA	CASSLSFTGSYGYTF	TGTGCCAGCAGCTTATCTTTTACAGGTTCCTATGGCTACACCTTC
TRBV6-5	TRBJ1-1	NA	TRBD1	CASSSPQGAFF	TGTGCCAGCAGCTCCCCACAGGGGGCTTTCTTT
TRBV7-9	TRBJ2-3	NA	TRBD2	CASSLVAGGPGYSTDTQYF	TGTGCCAGCAGCTTAGTTGCGGGAGGGCCCGGGTACAGCACAGATACGCAGTATTTT
TRBV6-2/TRBV6-3	TRBJ2-6	NA	NA	CASCFLGPKNSGANVLTF	TGTGCCAGCTGTTTCCTGGGCCCGAAGAACTCTGGGGCCAACGTCCTGACTTTC
TRBV21-1	TRBJ1-1	NA	NA	CASSRGSTEAFF	TGTGCCAGCAGCAGAGGGAGTACTGAAGCTTTCTTT
TRBV6-6	TRBJ2-3	NA	NA	CASLLTDTQYF	TGTGCCAGCCTCTTGACAGATACGCAGTATTTT
TRBV7-8	TRBJ2-2	NA	TRBD2	CASTQKVGLAGVGELFF	TGTGCCAGCACCCAAAAAGTGGGACTAGCGGGAGTGGGGGAGCTGTTTTTT
TRBV7-9	TRBJ1-4	NA	TRBD1	CASSPGQGREKLFF	TGTGCCAGCAGCCCCGGACAGGGGAGGGAAAAACTGTTTTTT
TRBV19	TRBJ1-5	NA	TRBD1	CASGQGQGQPQHF	TGTGCCAGCGGACAGGGGCAGGGTCAGCCCCAGCATTTT
TRBV28	TRBJ2-7	NA	TRBD1	CASALGDRNYEQYF	TGTGCCTCAGCCCTAGGGGACAGGAACTACGAGCAGTACTTC
TRBV6-2/TRBV6-3	TRBJ1-4	NA	NA	CASSYGTRKEKLFF	TGTGCCAGCAGTTATGGGACAAGAAAGGAAAAACTGTTTTTT
TRBV6-2/TRBV6-3	TRBJ1-1	NA	NA	CASSTREGANTEAFF	TGTGCCAGCAGCACCCGGGAGGGAGCGAACACTGAAGCTTTCTTT
TRBV28	TRBJ2-3	NA	NA	CASSMFGSLSDTQYF	TGTGCCAGCAGTATGTTTGGTAGTCTGTCAGATACGCAGTATTTT
TRBV6-5	TRBJ2-7	NA	TRBD1	CASSRTGVGEQYF	TGTGCCAGCAGCCGTACAGGGGTGGGTGAGCAGTACTTC
TRBV6-5	TRBJ2-2	few	TRBD2	CATHSREGVMFF	TGTGCCACCCATTCTCGGGAGGGGGTTATGTTTTTT
TRBV24-1	TRBJ2-2	NA	NA	CATSDPTRANTGELFF	TGTGCCACCAGTGATCCGACACGCGCGAACACCGGGGAGCTGTTTTTT
TRBV30	TRBJ1-6	NA	NA	CAWSREQDNSPLHF	TGTGCCTGGAGTAGGGAACAGGATAATTCACCCCTCCACTTT
TRBV27	TRBJ2-1	NA	NA	CASSLGAVYNYNEQFF	TGTGCCAGCAGTTTAGGGGCCGTATACAACTACAATGAGCAGTTCTTC
TRBV30	TRBJ1-5	NA	TRBD1	CAWSVRGQGGNQPQHF	TGTGCCTGGAGTGTACGGGGACAGGGCGGCAATCAGCCCCAGCATTTT
TRBV4-1	TRBJ1-1	NA	TRBD1	CASSQDPDRVTEAFF	TGCGCCAGCAGCCAAGACCCGGACAGGGTCACTGAAGCTTTCTTT
TRBV19	TRBJ2-7	NA	TRBD1	CASAGRGQGAQYEQYF	TGTGCCAGTGCTGGTCGGGGGCAGGGGGCACAATACGAGCAGTACTTC
TRBV5-1	TRBJ1-1	NA	NA	CASSLAQGNTEAFF	TGCGCCAGCAGCTTGGCTCAGGGGAACACTGAAGCTTTCTTT
TRBV7-8	TRBJ2-7	NA	TRBD2	CASSFRLAGPYEQYF	TGTGCCAGCAGCTTTAGACTAGCGGGCCCCTACGAGCAGTACTTC
TRBV5-4	TRBJ2-3	NA	NA	CASSRGGGGRTDTQYF	TGTGCCAGCAGCCGTGGCGGCGGGGGCCGCACAGATACGCAGTATTTT
TRBV5-8	TRBJ1-5	NA	NA	CASGAGVSNQPQHF	TGTGCCAGCGGCGCAGGGGTTAGCAATCAGCCCCAGCATTTT
TRBV2	TRBJ2-3	NA	NA	CASCRWGTSTDTQYF	TGTGCCAGTTGCCGGTGGGGGACTAGCACAGATACGCAGTATTTT
TRBV9	TRBJ2-2	NA	TRBD1	CASSVGTGFTGELFF	TGTGCCAGCAGCGTAGGGACAGGGTTCACCGGGGAGCTGTTTTTT
TRBV19	TRBJ1-5	NA	NA	CASTSGAQGYNQPQHF	TGTGCCAGTACTAGTGGGGCCCAGGGCTACAATCAGCCCCAGCATTTT
TRBV5-1	TRBJ2-2	NA	TRBD1	CASSWDRAGELFF	TGCGCCAGCAGCTGGGACAGGGCCGGGGAGCTGTTTTTT
TRBV5-5	TRBJ1-2	few	TRBD1	CASSLGQGLRDTF	TGTGCCAGCAGCTTGGGACAGGGCCTCCGAGACACCTTC
TRBV7-2	TRBJ2-5	once	NA	CASSRQVQETQYF	TGTGCCAGCAGCCGACAGGTTCAAGAGACCCAGTACTTC
TRBV7-3	TRBJ1-6	NA	NA	CASSSQGPGFHSPLHF	TGTGCCAGCAGCTCACAGGGTCCCGGTTTTCATTCACCCCTCCACTTT